The sequence of this T cell receptor beta chain was determined in a study of T cell changes during pregnancy in multiple sclerosis. Some clones are missing from TCRdb's copy, which holds only in-frame ones; the method was immunoSEQ multiplex PCR. The sample carries around 44,000 clones, around 90% recorded once. V shed 2 bases and J shed 2 bases, with 8 bases lying between them. The CDR3 contains 13 residues. CDR1 and CDR2 from the germline V gene are SGHNT and YYREEE (reference sequence). Sample: CD8+ T cells from peripheral blood mononuclear cells, taken in the first trimester of pregnancy. The chain combines TRBV5-4 with TRBJ2-7, with D possibly being TRBD2 (5 bases). The clonotype comes from a female donor with multiple sclerosis, enrolled in a pregnancy study. The CDR3 reads CASSFGNAYEQYF. CDR3 nucleotides: TGTGCCAGCAGCTTCGGGAACGCCTACGAGCAGTACTTC. Looking up the rest from reference TRBV5-4 and TRBJ2-7 gives the full variable domain: ETGVTQSPTHLIKTRGQQVTLRCSSQSGHNTVSWYQQALGQGPQFIFQYYREEENGRGNFPPRFSGLQFPNYSSELNVNALELDDSALYLCASSFGNAYEQYFGPGTRLTVT.